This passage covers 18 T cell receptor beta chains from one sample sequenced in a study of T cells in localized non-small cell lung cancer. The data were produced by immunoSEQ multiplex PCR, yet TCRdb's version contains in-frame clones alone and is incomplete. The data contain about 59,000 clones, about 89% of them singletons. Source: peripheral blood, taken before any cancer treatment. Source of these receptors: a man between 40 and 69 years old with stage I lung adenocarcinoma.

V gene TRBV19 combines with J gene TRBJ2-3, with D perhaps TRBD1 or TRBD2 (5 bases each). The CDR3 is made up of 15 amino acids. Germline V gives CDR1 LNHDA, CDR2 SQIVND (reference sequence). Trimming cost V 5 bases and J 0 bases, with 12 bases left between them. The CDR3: CASSAGRTSTDTQYF. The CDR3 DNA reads TGTGCCAGTAGTGCAGGGAGAACTAGCACAGATACGCAGTATTTT.

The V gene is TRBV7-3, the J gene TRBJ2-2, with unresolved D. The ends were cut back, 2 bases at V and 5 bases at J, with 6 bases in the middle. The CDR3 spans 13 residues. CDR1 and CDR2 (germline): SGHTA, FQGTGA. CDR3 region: CASSLAGTGELFF. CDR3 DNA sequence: TGTGCCAGCAGCTTAGCTGGGACCGGGGAGCTGTTTTTT.

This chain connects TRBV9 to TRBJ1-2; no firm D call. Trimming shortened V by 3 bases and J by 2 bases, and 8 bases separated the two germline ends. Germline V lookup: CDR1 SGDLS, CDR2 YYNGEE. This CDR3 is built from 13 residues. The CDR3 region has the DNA TGTGCCAGCAGCGGCAGTATAAACTATGGCTACACCTTC. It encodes CASSGSINYGYTF.

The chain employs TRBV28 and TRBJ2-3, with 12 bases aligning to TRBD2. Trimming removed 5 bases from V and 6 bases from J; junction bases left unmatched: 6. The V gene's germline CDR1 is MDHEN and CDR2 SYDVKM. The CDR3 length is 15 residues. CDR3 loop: CASSNPGLAGDTQYF. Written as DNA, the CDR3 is TGTGCCAGCAGTAACCCGGGACTAGCGGGTGATACGCAGTATTTT.

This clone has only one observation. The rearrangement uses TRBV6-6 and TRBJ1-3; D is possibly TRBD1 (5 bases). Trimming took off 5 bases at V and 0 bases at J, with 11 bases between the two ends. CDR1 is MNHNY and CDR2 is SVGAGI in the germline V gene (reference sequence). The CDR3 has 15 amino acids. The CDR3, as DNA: TGTGCCAGCAGTCCTCGACAGTACTCTGGAAACACCATATATTTT. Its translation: CASSPRQYSGNTIYF.

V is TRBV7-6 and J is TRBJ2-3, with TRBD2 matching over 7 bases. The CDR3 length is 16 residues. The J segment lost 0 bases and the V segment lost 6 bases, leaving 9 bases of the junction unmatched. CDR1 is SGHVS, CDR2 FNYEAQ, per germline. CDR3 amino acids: CASRAGASGSTDTQYF. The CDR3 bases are TGTGCCAGCAGAGCCGGGGCTAGCGGAAGCACAGATACGCAGTATTTT.

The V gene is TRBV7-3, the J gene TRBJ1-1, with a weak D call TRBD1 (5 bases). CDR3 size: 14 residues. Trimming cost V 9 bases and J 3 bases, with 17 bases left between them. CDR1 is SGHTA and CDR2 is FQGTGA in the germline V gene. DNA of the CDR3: TGTGCCAGTTCAAGGGACGTGGGGGACACTGAAGCTTTCTTT. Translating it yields CASSRDVGDTEAFF.

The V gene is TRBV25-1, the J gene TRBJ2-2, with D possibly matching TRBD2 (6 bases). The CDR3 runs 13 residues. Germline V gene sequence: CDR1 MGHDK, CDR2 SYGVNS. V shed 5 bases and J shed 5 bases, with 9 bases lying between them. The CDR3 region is CASSFGGTGELFF. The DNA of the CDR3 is TGTGCCAGCAGTTTTGGGGGGACCGGGGAGCTGTTTTTT.

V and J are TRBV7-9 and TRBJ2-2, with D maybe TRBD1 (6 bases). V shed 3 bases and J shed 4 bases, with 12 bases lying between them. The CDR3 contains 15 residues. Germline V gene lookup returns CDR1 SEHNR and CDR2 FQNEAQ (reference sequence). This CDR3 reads CASSFGGRVTGELFF. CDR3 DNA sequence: TGTGCCAGCAGCTTTGGGGGCCGGGTCACCGGGGAGCTGTTTTTT.

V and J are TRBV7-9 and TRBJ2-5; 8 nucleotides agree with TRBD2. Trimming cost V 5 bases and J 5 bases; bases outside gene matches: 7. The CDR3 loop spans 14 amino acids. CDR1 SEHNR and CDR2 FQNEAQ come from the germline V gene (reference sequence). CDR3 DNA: TGTGCCAGCAGCCAAACTAGCGGAATGGAGACCCAGTACTTC. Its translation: CASSQTSGMETQYF.

CDR3 DNA sequence: TGTGCCAGCAGCTTAGATCGCGCGCCTGAGCAGTTCTTC. Encoded protein: CASSLDRAPEQFF. This sequence joins TRBV11-2 and TRBJ2-1; the D is unclear. Trimming pared 0 bases from V and 9 bases from J, leaving 9 bases between. Looked up from germline, CDR1 is SGHAT and CDR2 is FQNNGV. The CDR3 totals 13 residues.

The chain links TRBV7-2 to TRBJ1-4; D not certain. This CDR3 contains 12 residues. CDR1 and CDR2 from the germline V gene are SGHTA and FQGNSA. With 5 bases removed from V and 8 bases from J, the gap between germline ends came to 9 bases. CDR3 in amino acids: CASSPQGEKLFF. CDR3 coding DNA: TGTGCCAGCAGCCCCCAAGGAGAAAAACTGTTTTTT.

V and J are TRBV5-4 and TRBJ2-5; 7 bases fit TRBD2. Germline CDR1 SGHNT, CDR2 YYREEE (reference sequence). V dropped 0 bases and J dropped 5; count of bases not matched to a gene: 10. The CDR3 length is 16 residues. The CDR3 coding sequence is TGTGCCAGCAGCTTGGCAGGGACTACCGGACTCGAGACCCAGTACTTC. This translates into CASSLAGTTGLETQYF.

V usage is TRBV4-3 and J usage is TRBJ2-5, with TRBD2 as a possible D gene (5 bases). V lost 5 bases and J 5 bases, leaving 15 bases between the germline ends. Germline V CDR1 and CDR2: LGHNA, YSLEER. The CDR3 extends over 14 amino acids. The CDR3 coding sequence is TGCGCCAGCAGCTACGATACAGCGGCGGAGACCCAGTACTTC. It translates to CASSYDTAAETQYF.

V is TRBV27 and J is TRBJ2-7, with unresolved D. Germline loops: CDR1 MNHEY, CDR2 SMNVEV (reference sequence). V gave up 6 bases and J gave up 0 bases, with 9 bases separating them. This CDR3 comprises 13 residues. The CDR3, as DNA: TGTGCCAGCAGGGTCTCCTCCTCCTACGAGCAGTACTTC. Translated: CASRVSSSYEQYF.

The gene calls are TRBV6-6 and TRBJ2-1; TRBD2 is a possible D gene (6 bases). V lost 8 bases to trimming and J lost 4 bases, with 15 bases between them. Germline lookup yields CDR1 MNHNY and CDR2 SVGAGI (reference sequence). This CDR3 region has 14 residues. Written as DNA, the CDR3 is TGTGCCAGCTGGGAGCGGGTATCATACAATGAGCAGTTCTTC. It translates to CASWERVSYNEQFF.

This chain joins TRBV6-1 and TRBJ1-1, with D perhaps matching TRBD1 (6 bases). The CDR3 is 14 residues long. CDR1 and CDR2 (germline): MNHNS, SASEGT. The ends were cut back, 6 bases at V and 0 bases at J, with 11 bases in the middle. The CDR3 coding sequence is TGTGCCAGCAGACCCACAGGGTTGAACACTGAAGCTTTCTTT. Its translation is CASRPTGLNTEAFF.

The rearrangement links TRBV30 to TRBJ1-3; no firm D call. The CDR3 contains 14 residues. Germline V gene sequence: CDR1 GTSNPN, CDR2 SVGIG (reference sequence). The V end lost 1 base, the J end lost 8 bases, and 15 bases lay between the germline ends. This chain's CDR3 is CAWSGVSLRDTIYF. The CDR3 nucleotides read TGTGCCTGGAGTGGAGTTTCTTTAAGGGACACCATATATTTT.